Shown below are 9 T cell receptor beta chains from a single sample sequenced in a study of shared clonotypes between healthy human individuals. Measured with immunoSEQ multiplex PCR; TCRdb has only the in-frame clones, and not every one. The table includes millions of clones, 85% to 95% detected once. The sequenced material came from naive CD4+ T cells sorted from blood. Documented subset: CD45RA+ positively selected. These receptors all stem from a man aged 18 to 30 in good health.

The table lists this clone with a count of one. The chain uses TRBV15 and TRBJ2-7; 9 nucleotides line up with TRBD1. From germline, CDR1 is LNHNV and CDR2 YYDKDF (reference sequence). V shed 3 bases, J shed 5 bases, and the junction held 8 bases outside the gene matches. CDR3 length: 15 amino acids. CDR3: CATSSDRGSLHEQYF. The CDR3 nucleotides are TGTGCCACCAGCAGCGACAGGGGGTCCCTCCACGAGCAGTACTTC. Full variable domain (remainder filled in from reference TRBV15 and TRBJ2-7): DAMVIQNPRYQVTQFGKPVTLSCSQTLNHNVMYWYQQKSSQAPKLLFHYYDKDFNNEADTPDNFQSRRPNTSFCFLDIRSPGLGDTAMYLCATSSDRGSLHEQYFGPGTRLTVT.

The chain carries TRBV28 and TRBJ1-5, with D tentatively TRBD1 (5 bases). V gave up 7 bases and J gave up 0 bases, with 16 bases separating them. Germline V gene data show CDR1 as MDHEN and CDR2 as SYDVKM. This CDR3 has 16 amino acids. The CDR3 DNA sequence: TGTGCCAGCACCTTGGGGGAGGGGCCTAGCAATCAGCCCCAGCATTTT. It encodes CASTLGEGPSNQPQHF.

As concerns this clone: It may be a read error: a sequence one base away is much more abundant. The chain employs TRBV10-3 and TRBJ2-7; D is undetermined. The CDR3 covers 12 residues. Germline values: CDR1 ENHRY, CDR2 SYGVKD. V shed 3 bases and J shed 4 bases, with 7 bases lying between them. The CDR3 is CAISDRIYEQYF. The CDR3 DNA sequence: TGTGCCATCAGTGATCGTATTTACGAGCAGTACTTC.

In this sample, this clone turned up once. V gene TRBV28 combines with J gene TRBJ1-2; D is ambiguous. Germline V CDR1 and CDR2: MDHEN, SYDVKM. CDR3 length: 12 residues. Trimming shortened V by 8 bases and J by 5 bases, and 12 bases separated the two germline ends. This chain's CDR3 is CASGSRSYGYTF. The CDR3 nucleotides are TGTGCCAGCGGCTCGCGCTCTTATGGCTACACCTTC.

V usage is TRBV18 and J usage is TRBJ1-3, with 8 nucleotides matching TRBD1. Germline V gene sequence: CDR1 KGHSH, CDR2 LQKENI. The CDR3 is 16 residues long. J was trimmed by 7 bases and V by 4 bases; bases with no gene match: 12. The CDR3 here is CASSQRTGPKTNTIYF. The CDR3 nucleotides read TGTGCCAGCTCACAAAGGACAGGGCCAAAGACTAACACCATATATTTT.

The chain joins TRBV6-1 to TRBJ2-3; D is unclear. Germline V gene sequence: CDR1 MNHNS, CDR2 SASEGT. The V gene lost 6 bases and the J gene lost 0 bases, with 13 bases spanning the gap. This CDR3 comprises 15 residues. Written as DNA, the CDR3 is TGTGCCAGCAGCCCTGGCGGAACTAGCACAGATACGCAGTATTTT. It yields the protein CASSPGGTSTDTQYF.

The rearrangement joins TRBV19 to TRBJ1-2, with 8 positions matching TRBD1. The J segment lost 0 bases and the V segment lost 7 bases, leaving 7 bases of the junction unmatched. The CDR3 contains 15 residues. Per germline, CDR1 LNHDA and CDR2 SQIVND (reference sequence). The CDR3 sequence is CASMKGQGANYGYTF. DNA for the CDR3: TGTGCCAGTATGAAAGGACAGGGTGCTAACTATGGCTACACCTTC.

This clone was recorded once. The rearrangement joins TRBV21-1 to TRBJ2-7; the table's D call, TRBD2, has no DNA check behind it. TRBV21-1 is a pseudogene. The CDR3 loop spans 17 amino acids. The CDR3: CASSKKGLAGGAYEQYF. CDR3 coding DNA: TGTGCCAGCAGCAAAAAGGGACTAGCGGGCGGGGCCTACGAGCAGTACTTC.

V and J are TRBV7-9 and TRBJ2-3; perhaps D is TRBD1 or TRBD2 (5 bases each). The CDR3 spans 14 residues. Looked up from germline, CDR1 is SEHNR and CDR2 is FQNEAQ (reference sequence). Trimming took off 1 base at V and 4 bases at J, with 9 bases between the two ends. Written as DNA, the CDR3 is TGTGCCAGCAGCTTAGGGGGACCCCCAGATACGCAGTATTTT. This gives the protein CASSLGGPPDTQYF. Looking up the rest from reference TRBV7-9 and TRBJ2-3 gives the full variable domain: DTGVSQNPRHKITKRGQNVTFRCDPISEHNRLYWYRQTLGQGPEFLTYFQNEAQLEKSRLLSDRFSAERPKGSFSTLEIQRTEQGDSAMYLCASSLGGPPDTQYFGPGTRLTVL.